This T cell receptor beta chain emerged from a study of cytomegalovirus exposure and HLA in healthy donors. Study-level results: With DRB1 most and HLA-C fewest, TCR association rates differed between HLA loci in a later analysis. Later analysis identified several of the most significant clusters that appeared linked to common viral pathogens. V- and J-gene trimming in TCR beta was tied to a missense DCLRE1C variant by an analysis performed later. Across donors, most TCRs were seen rarely, yet some public ones were widespread.

The PCR used 60 Vbeta and 13 Jbeta primers. This table comes from immunoSEQ multiplex PCR, and its TCRdb copy is limited to in-frame clones, with some not included. The table lists some 140,000 clones, 70% to 80% of them singletons. Germline CDR1 reads MGHRA; CDR2 reads YSYEKL. The length of the CDR3 is 15 residues. V was clipped by 4 bases and J by 2 bases, with 15 bases between them. Notes on this clone: The antigen remains undetermined.

The sample consisted of PBMCs. The sequence was collected from a woman in her forties or fifties in good health and CMV-seropositive. The chain is built from TRBV4-1 and TRBJ2-7; tentative D call: TRBD2 (5 bases). The chain's CDR3 is CASSPGRARAYEQYF. The CDR3 DNA follows: TGCGCCAGCAGCCCCGGGCGAGCGCGGGCCTACGAGCAGTACTTC.